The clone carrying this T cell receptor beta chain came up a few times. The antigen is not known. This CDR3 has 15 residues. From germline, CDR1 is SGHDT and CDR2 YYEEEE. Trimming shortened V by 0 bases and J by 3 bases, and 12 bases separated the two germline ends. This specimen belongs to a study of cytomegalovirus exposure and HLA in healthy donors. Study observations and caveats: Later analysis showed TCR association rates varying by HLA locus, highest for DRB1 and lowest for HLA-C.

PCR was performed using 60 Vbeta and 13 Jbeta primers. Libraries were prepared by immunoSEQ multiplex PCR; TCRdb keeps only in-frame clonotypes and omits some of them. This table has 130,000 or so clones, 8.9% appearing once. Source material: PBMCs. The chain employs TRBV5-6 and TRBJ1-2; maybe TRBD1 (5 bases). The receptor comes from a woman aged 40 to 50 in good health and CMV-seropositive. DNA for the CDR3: TGTGCCAGCAGCTTGGTGGAAGGGGCATACTATGGCTACACCTTC. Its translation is CASSLVEGAYYGYTF.